Shown below are 27 T cell receptor beta chains from a single sample sequenced in a study of blood T cells in healthy people across ages. A sample-barcoded 5' primer and a J-beta primer mix were used in a second PCR of about 7 to 12 cycles. TCRdb passed the 5' RACE reads through MiXCR, listing each CDR3 protein once. The data contain about 1,400,000 distinct CDR3 sequences, approximately 40% of them singletons. The sample comprised blood. The receptors derive from a woman under 30 in good health.

V and J are TRBV20-1 and TRBJ1-3; D uncertain. The CDR3 runs to 14 residues. V was shortened by 3 bases and J by 2 bases, with 11 bases between the two germline ends. Per the germline V gene, CDR1 is DFQATT and CDR2 is SNEGSKA (reference sequence). DNA for the CDR3: TGCAGTGCTAGCCCCGTGGGGACTGGAAACACCATATATTTT. Translated, it gives CSASPVGTGNTIYF.

This clonotype was seen once. V usage is TRBV7-8 and J usage is TRBJ2-7, with 7 bases aligning to TRBD1. The CDR3 runs 17 residues. Trimming removed 3 bases from V and 5 bases from J; junction bases left unmatched: 16. Looked up from germline, CDR1 is SGHVS and CDR2 is FQNEAQ. This chain's CDR3 is CASSFSIGGRGKDEQYF. CDR3 coding DNA: TGTGCCAGCAGCTTTTCTATTGGCGGCAGGGGGAAGGACGAGCAGTACTTC.

The chain links TRBV12-3 or TRBV12-4 to TRBJ1-5; D possibly corresponds to TRBD1 (5 bases). V was cut by 3 bases and J by 5 bases, with 11 bases left in between. The CDR3 consists of 14 residues. CDR3 residues: CASSFMDKDQPQHF. The CDR3 DNA follows: TGTGCCAGCAGTTTTATGGACAAAGATCAGCCCCAGCATTTT.

This clonotype was counted between two and nine times. The rearrangement joins TRBV12-5 to TRBJ2-7; D ambiguous. Germline-derived CDR1 and CDR2 are LGHNT and FRNRAP. The CDR3 sequence is 15 residues long. Trimming took 5 bases from V and 5 from J, leaving 19 bases between them. CDR3 DNA: TGTGCTAGTGGTCACGGCCTTTCGGTTTCCCACGAGCAGTACTTC. Amino acid sequence: CASGHGLSVSHEQYF.

This clonotype was seen a few times. This chain connects TRBV29-1 to TRBJ2-1; D might be TRBD1 (5 bases). CDR3 size: 18 residues. V gave up 2 bases and J gave up 10 bases, with 30 bases separating them. Germline V lookup: CDR1 SQVTM, CDR2 ANQGSEA. CDR3 amino acids: CSVESADPQVVVLWEQFF. CDR3 DNA sequence: TGCAGCGTTGAATCGGCCGACCCACAGGTTGTGGTGTTGTGGGAGCAGTTCTTC.

This clonotype was seen a handful of times. The chain has TRBV9 and TRBJ2-3; D possibly matches TRBD1 or TRBD2 (5 bases each). The CDR3 runs 15 residues. The V end lost 2 bases, the J end lost 6 bases, and 16 bases lay between the germline ends. Germline CDR1 reads SGDLS; CDR2 reads YYNGEE. CDR3 amino acids: CASSVNRDPRDTQYF. CDR3 in DNA: TGTGCCAGCAGCGTCAACCGGGACCCCAGGGATACGCAGTATTTT. Filled out from reference TRBV9 and TRBJ2-3, the complete variable domain reads DSGVTQTPKHLITATGQRVTLRCSPRSGDLSVYWYQQSLDQGLQFLIQYYNGEERAKGNILERFSAQQFPDLHSELNLSSLELGDSALYFCASSVNRDPRDTQYFGPGTRLTVL.

A remark on this clonotype: Relative to the germline gene, one junction end is altered; a read error may explain this. V gene TRBV28 combines with J gene TRBJ2-3; 7 bases line up with TRBD1. Per germline, CDR1 MDHEN and CDR2 SYDVKM. The CDR3 loop spans 16 amino acids. The CDR3 DNA sequence: TGTACCAGCAGTCCCCGCACCGGGACAGCCACAGATACGCAGTATTTT. It yields the protein CTSSPRTGTATDTQYF.

In this sample, this clonotype turned up a few times. The genes are TRBV20-1 and TRBJ1-5; possible D gene TRBD1, 5 bases. Trimming shortened V by 1 base and J by 6 bases, and 16 bases separated the two germline ends. CDR1 and CDR2 from the germline V gene are DFQATT and SNEGSKA (reference sequence). This CDR3 has 15 residues. The CDR3 loop reads CSARGRGTKGQPQHF. CDR3 bases: TGCAGTGCTAGAGGAAGAGGGACGAAAGGTCAGCCCCAGCATTTT.

The rearrangement joins TRBV25-1 to TRBJ2-3; D remains unclear. Germline V gene data show CDR1 as MGHDK and CDR2 as SYGVNS. This CDR3 region has 14 residues. Trimming pared 7 bases from V and 4 bases from J, leaving 15 bases between. Here the CDR3 DNA reads TGTGCCAGCAACAACCGGACCGCCCCAGATACGCAGTATTTT. This codes for CASNNRTAPDTQYF.

The V gene is TRBV29-1, the J gene TRBJ2-5; a possible D gene is TRBD2 (5 bases). The CDR3 runs to 13 residues. The V end lost 2 bases, the J end lost 11 bases, and 18 bases lay between the germline ends. Per germline, CDR1 SQVTM and CDR2 ANQGSEA. The CDR3 nucleotides are TGCAGCGTTGAAATTTCCCCGGAGAGGGAGCAGTACTTC. This translates into CSVEISPEREQYF. Supplemented by reference TRBV29-1 and TRBJ2-5, the full variable domain reads SAVISQKPSRDICQRGTSLTIQCQVDSQVTMMFWYRQQPGQSLTLIATANQGSEATYESGFVIDKFPISRPNLTFSTLTVSNMSPEDSSIYLCSVEISPEREQYFGPGTRLLVL.

This clonotype was recorded a few times. The V gene is TRBV6-5, the J gene TRBJ2-5, with D possibly TRBD2 on 5 matching bases. This CDR3 has 13 residues. With 7 bases removed from V and 11 bases from J, the gap between germline ends came to 20 bases. CDR1 and CDR2 (germline): MNHEY, SVGAGI. CDR3 sequence: CASTETIYNEQYF. CDR3 nucleotide sequence: TGTGCCAGCACCGAGACTATTTACAATGAGCAGTACTTC.

The chain is built from TRBV2 and TRBJ2-1, with D possibly matching TRBD1 (5 bases). CDR3 length: 13 residues. CDR1 is SNHLY and CDR2 is FYNNEI in the germline V gene. V dropped 10 bases and J dropped 7 bases, with 17 bases sitting between them. CDR3 sequence (DNA): TGTGCCACCGGGCAGGGCATAAGGAATGAGCAGTTCTTC. This codes for CATGQGIRNEQFF.

V is TRBV1 and J is TRBJ2-3. TRBV1 is labeled a pseudogene. CDR3 size: 13 residues. Here the CDR3 reads CTSSHWRTDTQYF. As DNA, the CDR3 is TGCACCAGCAGCCACTGGCGCACAGATACGCAGTATTTT.

The rearrangement links TRBV27 to TRBJ1-1; D is ambiguous. Germline V gene lookup returns CDR1 MNHEY and CDR2 SMNVEV (reference sequence). This CDR3 contains 14 residues. Trimming removed 3 bases at V and 7 bases at J, with 15 bases between. The CDR3 spells CASSFDQYVGEAFF. The CDR3 DNA reads as TGTGCCAGCAGTTTCGACCAATACGTTGGTGAAGCTTTCTTT.

This clonotype appeared once. The genes are TRBV10-3 and TRBJ2-5; TRBD2 agrees at 9 bases. V lost 2 bases to trimming and J lost 1 base; unmatched junction nucleotides: 14. The length of the CDR3 is 19 residues. Germline CDR1 and CDR2: ENHRY and SYGVKD. The CDR3 DNA sequence: TGTGCCATCAGTGAGGGGGGCAGCCTCAGCGGGGGGACCCAAGAGACCCAGTACTTC. Translated: CAISEGGSLSGGTQETQYF.

Concerning this clonotype itself: A much larger clone differs from this one at a single base, so this may be a read error. This chain connects TRBV15 to TRBJ2-1; 9 bases agree with TRBD1. The V and J ends lost 0 bases and 5 bases, in that order; junction bases with no gene match: 5. Germline V gives CDR1 LNHNV, CDR2 YYDKDF (reference sequence). This CDR3 comprises 16 residues. The CDR3 bases are TGTGCCACCAGCAGAGATGGGAGGACAGGGGACAATGAGCAGTTCTTC. Translated, it gives CATSRDGRTGDNEQFF.

This clonotype was counted ten times or more. The CDR3 loop reads CASSPTGSYNEQFF. CDR3 coding DNA: TGTGCCAGCTCACCCACCGGGTCCTACAATGAGCAGTTCTTC. The V gene is TRBV18, the J gene TRBJ2-1; D is unresolved. The ends were cut back, 3 bases at V and 1 base at J, with 7 bases in the middle. This CDR3 contains 14 residues. The germline V gene encodes CDR1 KGHSH and CDR2 LQKENI.

This clonotype was observed a single time. The chain combines TRBV28 with TRBJ2-5; D ambiguous. The J call could be wrong; TRBJ2-7 is a better fit for the DNA end. The germline V gene encodes CDR1 MDHEN and CDR2 SYDVKM. The CDR3 length is 14 residues. CDR3 region: CASRFAGVSYEQYF. Written as DNA, the CDR3 is TGTGCCAGCAGGTTTGCAGGAGTCTCCTACGAGCAGTACTTC.

The V gene is TRBV28, the J gene TRBJ1-2; 9 nucleotides line up with TRBD1. The CDR3 loop spans 17 amino acids. Germline V lookup: CDR1 MDHEN, CDR2 SYDVKM. With V trimmed by 6 bases and J by 3 bases, 14 bases remained unmatched. The CDR3 region has the DNA TGTGCCAGCAGGGTCCGCTCCGTCTGGACAGGGGACTATGGCTACACCTTC. This encodes CASRVRSVWTGDYGYTF.

The chain joins TRBV3-1 to TRBJ1-2, with 7 bases lining up with TRBD1. Germline trimming cut 9 bases from V and 6 bases from J; bases unmatched to any gene: 13. Germline V gene data show CDR1 as LGHDT and CDR2 as YNNKEL (reference sequence). The CDR3 is 14 amino acids. The CDR3 sequence: CARVREGTVNGYTF. CDR3 DNA: TGTGCCAGAGTTCGCGAAGGGACAGTTAATGGCTACACCTTC. The full variable domain, its missing parts supplied by reference TRBV3-1 and TRBJ1-2, is DTAVSQTPKYLVTQMGNDKSIKCEQNLGHDTMYWYKQDSKKFLKIMFSYNNKELIINETVPNRFSPKSPDKAHLNLHINSLELGDSAVYFCARVREGTVNGYTFGSGTRLTVV.

The table lists this clonotype with a few counts. V usage is TRBV4-1 and J usage is TRBJ1-4, with 9 bases lining up with TRBD1. The CDR3 runs 17 residues. From germline, CDR1 is MGHRA and CDR2 YSYEKL. V shed 4 bases, J shed 3 bases, and the junction held 9 bases outside the gene matches. The CDR3 spells CASSRRTGEEANEKLFF. The CDR3 DNA sequence: TGCGCCAGCAGCCGGAGGACAGGGGAGGAGGCTAATGAAAAACTGTTTTTT.

This chain joins TRBV9 and TRBJ2-3, with TRBD2 as a possible D gene (7 bases). The ends were cut back, 7 bases at V and 4 bases at J, with 19 bases in the middle. The V gene's germline CDR1 is SGDLS and CDR2 YYNGEE. The CDR3 has 15 residues. Here the CDR3 reads CASGMGGTRADTQYF. CDR3 bases: TGTGCCAGCGGAATGGGAGGGACAAGGGCAGATACGCAGTATTTT.

The chain combines TRBV2 with TRBJ2-3, with 10 bases fitting TRBD2. Germline-derived CDR1 and CDR2 are SNHLY and FYNNEI. Trimming removed 9 bases from V and 0 bases from J; junction bases left unmatched: 9. CDR3 length: 16 residues. The CDR3 nucleotides are TGTGCCAGTTTCGGACTAGCGGAGACTAGCACAGATACGCAGTATTTT. Translation gives CASFGLAETSTDTQYF.

The rearrangement joins TRBV28 to TRBJ1-5; possibly TRBD1 for D (5 bases). The CDR3 runs to 14 residues. The ends were cut back, 2 bases at V and 3 bases at J, with 8 bases in the middle. Germline-derived CDR1 and CDR2 are MDHEN and SYDVKM. The CDR3: CASSLPGNNQPQHF. The CDR3 coding sequence is TGTGCCAGCAGTTTACCAGGGAACAATCAGCCCCAGCATTTT.

V and J are TRBV20-1 and TRBJ1-5; 8 positions agree with TRBD1. The CDR3 extends over 16 amino acids. V gave up 6 bases and J gave up 7 bases; unmatched junction bases: 17. The V gene's germline CDR1 is DFQATT and CDR2 SNEGSKA (reference sequence). CDR3 coding DNA: TGCAGTGCCCCCGGTGGGACCAGGGGGCCTGGACAGCCCCAGCATTTT. This gives the protein CSAPGGTRGPGQPQHF.

The V and J genes are TRBV3-1 and TRBJ1-2; D unclear. Germline loops: CDR1 LGHDT, CDR2 YNNKEL (reference sequence). This CDR3 spans 14 amino acids. Between the trimmed V and J ends, which lost 4 bases and 6 bases, there was a span of 15 bases. The CDR3 sequence is CASSPDGSGNGYTF. CDR3 bases: TGTGCCAGCAGCCCTGATGGGTCGGGTAATGGCTACACCTTC.

J is TRBJ1-1 and V is TRBV15, with no clear D. V was shortened by 1 base and J by 4 bases, with 7 bases between the two germline ends. CDR1 and CDR2 (germline): LNHNV, YYDKDF (reference sequence). This CDR3 is 13 amino acids long. Here the CDR3 reads CATSRGEGTEAFF. The CDR3 DNA is TGTGCCACCAGCAGAGGGGAAGGCACTGAAGCTTTCTTT.